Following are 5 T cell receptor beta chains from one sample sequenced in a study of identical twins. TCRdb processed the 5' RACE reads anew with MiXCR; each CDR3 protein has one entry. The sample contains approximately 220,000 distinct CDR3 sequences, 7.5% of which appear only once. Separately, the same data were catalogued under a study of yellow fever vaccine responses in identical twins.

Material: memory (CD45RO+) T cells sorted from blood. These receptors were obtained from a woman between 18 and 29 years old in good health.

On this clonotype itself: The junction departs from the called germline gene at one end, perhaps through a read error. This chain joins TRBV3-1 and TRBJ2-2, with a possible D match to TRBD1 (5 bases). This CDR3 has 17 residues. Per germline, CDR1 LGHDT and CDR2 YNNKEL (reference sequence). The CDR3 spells CASTQDPQGSFTGELFF. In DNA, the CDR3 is TGTGCCAGCACCCAAGATCCGCAGGGATCATTCACCGGGGAGCTGTTTTTT.

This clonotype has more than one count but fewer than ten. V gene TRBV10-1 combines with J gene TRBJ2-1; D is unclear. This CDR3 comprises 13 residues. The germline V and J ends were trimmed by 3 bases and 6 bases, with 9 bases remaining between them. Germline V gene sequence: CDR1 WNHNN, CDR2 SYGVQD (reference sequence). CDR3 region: CASSDTRLNEQFF. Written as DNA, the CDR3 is TGCGCCAGCAGTGACACTCGACTCAATGAGCAGTTCTTC.

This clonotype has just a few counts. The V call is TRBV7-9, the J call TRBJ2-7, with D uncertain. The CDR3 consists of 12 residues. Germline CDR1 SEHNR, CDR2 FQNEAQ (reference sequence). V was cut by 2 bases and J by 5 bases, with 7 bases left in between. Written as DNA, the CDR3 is TGTGCCAGCAGCTTATTGGCGGACGAGCAGTACTTC. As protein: CASSLLADEQYF.

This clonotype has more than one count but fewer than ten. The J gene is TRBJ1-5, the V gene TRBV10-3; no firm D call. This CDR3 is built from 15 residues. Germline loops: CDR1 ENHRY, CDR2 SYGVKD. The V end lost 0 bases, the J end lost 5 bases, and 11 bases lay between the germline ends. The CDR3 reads CAISESRGMDQPQHF. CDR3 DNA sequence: TGTGCCATCAGTGAGTCACGGGGAATGGATCAGCCCCAGCATTTT.

This CDR3 is CSARRTSGNTDTQYF. The CDR3 DNA reads as TGCAGTGCTAGGCGGACTAGCGGGAACACAGATACGCAGTATTTT. The chain joins TRBV20-1 to TRBJ2-3; TRBD2 matches at 12 bases. Trimming cost V 3 bases and J 2 bases; bases outside gene matches: 3. CDR1 is DFQATT and CDR2 is SNEGSKA in the germline V gene (reference sequence). The length of the CDR3 is 15 residues.